The 28 T cell receptor beta chains presented below share a single source sample, sequenced in a study of CD8 T cells in Susac syndrome. RNA totalling roughly 0.45 to 1 ug underwent reverse transcription with random hexamers. TCRdb ran MiXCR on the immunoSEQ multiplex PCR reads and lists one entry per CDR3 protein. The data contain under 200,000 distinct CDR3 sequences, more than 90% of them seen just once; the ten biggest clones take up around 0.096%. Sequenced sample: CD4+ T cells from PBMCs. The receptors here all came from a human donor with Susac syndrome.

The chain links TRBV4-1 to TRBJ1-5; 8 nucleotides line up with TRBD1. V trimming: 5 bases; J trimming: 5 bases; junction bases outside the gene matches: 2. The CDR3 totals 13 residues. Per the germline V gene, CDR1 is MGHRA and CDR2 is YSYEKL. The CDR3 is CASSDRGDQPQHF. CDR3 in DNA: TGCGCCAGCAGCGACAGGGGCGATCAGCCCCAGCATTTT.

The chain recombines TRBV20-1 with TRBJ2-3, with no clear D. V lost 2 bases and J 2 bases, leaving 2 bases between the germline ends. Germline V gene data show CDR1 as DFQATT and CDR2 as SNEGSKA (reference sequence). The CDR3 is 11 residues long. The CDR3 DNA is TGCAGTGCTAGACACACAGATACGCAGTATTTT. Translation: CSARHTDTQYF.

This sequence joins TRBV28 and TRBJ2-7; 14 bases align to TRBD2. Germline-derived CDR1 and CDR2 are MDHEN and SYDVKM. The CDR3 consists of 15 residues. J was trimmed by 12 bases and V by 3 bases; bases with no gene match: 10. The CDR3 DNA reads TGTGCCAGCAGTTTCTCTCGACTAGCGGGGGGGCCTCGGTACTTC. As protein: CASSFSRLAGGPRYF.

The sample holds one count of this clonotype. The rearrangement links TRBV12-3 or TRBV12-4 to TRBJ2-3; 8 bases match TRBD2. This CDR3 comprises 15 residues. Trimming cost V 3 bases and J 4 bases; bases outside gene matches: 6. The CDR3 DNA reads TGTGCCAGCAGTTTGGGACGGGGGGGCCCAGATACGCAGTATTTT. Amino acid sequence: CASSLGRGGPDTQYF.

The rearrangement links TRBV7-3 to TRBJ2-7, with 8 bases that match TRBD2. The germline V gene encodes CDR1 SGHTA and CDR2 FQGTGA. CDR3 length: 15 residues. Trimming removed 5 bases from V and 6 bases from J; junction bases left unmatched: 12. For the CDR3, the DNA is TGTGCCAGCAGCCAAAGCGGGGGTCCGACGGGCGAGCAGTACTTC. It is translated as CASSQSGGPTGEQYF.

The rearrangement joins TRBV20-1 to TRBJ1-5, with 8 positions matching TRBD1. Germline trimming cut 6 bases from V and 0 bases from J; bases unmatched to any gene: 10. Germline CDR1 reads DFQATT; CDR2 reads SNEGSKA (reference sequence). This CDR3 contains 16 residues. CDR3 region: CSAPGQGSGSNQPQHF. CDR3 coding DNA: TGCAGTGCACCAGGACAGGGCAGTGGTAGCAATCAGCCCCAGCATTTT.

The V call is TRBV28, the J call TRBJ2-7; D uncertain. Trimming removed 8 bases from V and 0 bases from J, with 14 bases in between. Germline assignment: CDR1 MDHEN and CDR2 SYDVKM. The CDR3 runs to 14 residues. The CDR3 sequence is CASLSRTSSYEQYF. CDR3 in DNA: TGTGCCAGCTTAAGCAGAACAAGCTCCTACGAGCAGTACTTC.

This chain joins TRBV5-1 and TRBJ2-5; 7 bases agree with TRBD2. V gave up 8 bases and J gave up 0 bases; unmatched junction bases: 4. The CDR3 spans 13 residues. The germline V gene encodes CDR1 SGHRS and CDR2 YFSETQ. CDR3 nucleotide sequence: TGCGCCAGTGCCGGACTAGACCAAGAGACCCAGTACTTC. This gives the protein CASAGLDQETQYF.

V usage is TRBV14 and J usage is TRBJ1-3; D may be TRBD1 (6 bases). Germline lookup yields CDR1 SGHDN and CDR2 FVKESK. V gave up 4 bases and J gave up 1 base, with 14 bases separating them. The length of the CDR3 is 16 residues. The DNA of the CDR3 is TGTGCCAGCAGCCTGTGGGGGCTGGGGTCTGGAAACACCATATATTTT. Its translation is CASSLWGLGSGNTIYF.

This sequence joins TRBV12-3 or TRBV12-4 and TRBJ2-6; D is ambiguous. This CDR3 has 16 amino acids. Trimming stripped 5 bases from V and 1 base from J, with 12 bases between. For the CDR3, the DNA is TGTGCCAGCAGTGAGGCCCTCCCATCTGGGGCCAACGTCCTGACTTTC. Amino acid sequence: CASSEALPSGANVLTF.

This clonotype was counted a single time. The genes are TRBV15 and TRBJ2-4; D not certain. Per germline, CDR1 LNHNV and CDR2 YYDKDF (reference sequence). This CDR3 comprises 14 residues. Between the trimmed V and J ends, which lost 3 bases and 0 bases, there was a span of 6 bases. CDR3 region: CATSSRIAKNIQYF. CDR3 nucleotides: TGTGCCACCAGCAGCCGGATAGCCAAAAACATTCAGTACTTC. The whole variable domain, filled in from reference TRBV15 and TRBJ2-4, reads DAMVIQNPRYQVTQFGKPVTLSCSQTLNHNVMYWYQQKSSQAPKLLFHYYDKDFNNEADTPDNFQSRRPNTSFCFLDIRSPGLGDTAMYLCATSSRIAKNIQYFGAGTRLSVL.

The CDR3 reads CASSEGLGYNEQFF. DNA for the CDR3: TGTGCCAGCAGTGAAGGACTAGGATACAATGAGCAGTTCTTC. The V gene is TRBV12-3 or TRBV12-4, the J gene TRBJ2-1; 7 positions match TRBD2. The CDR3 extends over 14 amino acids. V was clipped by 5 bases and J by 4 bases; unmatched bases: 5.

This clonotype appeared a single time. The J gene is TRBJ1-2, the V gene TRBV25-1; D gene ambiguous. Trimming removed 8 bases at V and 4 bases at J, with 11 bases between. This CDR3 spans 12 amino acids. CDR1 and CDR2 (germline): MGHDK, SYGVNS. CDR3 amino acids: CASHTVPYGYTF. CDR3 in DNA: TGTGCCAGCCACACAGTCCCCTATGGCTACACCTTC.

V gene TRBV6-1 combines with J gene TRBJ2-7; a weak D match, TRBD2 (5 bases). The CDR3 consists of 10 residues. The germline CDR1 and CDR2 sequences are MNHNS and SASEGT. V was cut by 6 bases and J by 5 bases, with 5 bases left in between. This CDR3 is CASRRDEQYF. CDR3 nucleotide sequence: TGTGCCAGCAGGAGGGACGAGCAGTACTTC.

The chain recombines TRBV7-2 with TRBJ2-5; unclear D gene. V lost 2 bases, J lost 3 bases, and 4 bases lay in between. Germline CDR1 and CDR2: SGHTA and FQGNSA. This CDR3 is 12 amino acids long. CDR3 sequence (DNA): TGTGCCAGCAGCTTACCTAAAGAGACCCAGTACTTC. Amino acids: CASSLPKETQYF. Filled out from reference TRBV7-2 and TRBJ2-5, the complete variable domain reads GAGVSQSPSNKVTEKGKDVELRCDPISGHTALYWYRQSLGQGLEFLIYFQGNSAPDKSGLPSDRFSAERTGGSVSTLTIQRTQQEDSAVYLCASSLPKETQYFGPGTRLLVL.

This clonotype was detected only a few times. V usage is TRBV11-1 and J usage is TRBJ2-7, with no clear D. The CDR3 runs 11 residues. Germline V gene sequence: CDR1 SGHAT, CDR2 FQDESV (reference sequence). Deletions cut 6 bases from V and 1 base from J, with 4 bases between. DNA for the CDR3: TGTGCCAGCAGTAAATCCTACGAGCAGTACTTC. It codes for CASSKSYEQYF.

V usage is TRBV20-1 and J usage is TRBJ2-7; no definite D call. The CDR3 is 13 amino acids. Trimming shortened V by 0 bases and J by 2 bases, and 8 bases separated the two germline ends. CDR1 and CDR2 (germline): DFQATT, SNEGSKA (reference sequence). CDR3 sequence (DNA): TGCAGTGCTAGAGATCGACATCCCTACGAGCAGTACTTC. Translated: CSARDRHPYEQYF.

DNA of the CDR3: TGTGCCACCGGTGTGCCCTCAGATACGCAGTATTTT. As protein: CATGVPSDTQYF. V is TRBV6-2 or TRBV6-3 and J is TRBJ2-3; D unclear. The V and J ends lost 10 bases and 4 bases respectively, with 12 bases between them. Germline CDR1 MNHEY, CDR2 SVGEGT. CDR3 length: 12 residues.

This chain uses TRBV6-4 with TRBJ2-3, with 15 bases matching TRBD2. The CDR3 extends over 16 amino acids. CDR1 is MRHNA and CDR2 is SNTAGT in the germline V gene. With V trimmed by 6 bases and J by 5 bases, 6 bases remained unmatched. The CDR3, as DNA: TGTGCCAGCAGGAGGACTAGCGGGGGGGTGCAAGATACGCAGTATTTT. This gives the protein CASRRTSGGVQDTQYF.

The chain has TRBV5-1 and TRBJ2-1; TRBD2 agrees at 14 bases. From germline, CDR1 is SGHRS and CDR2 YFSETQ. The CDR3 is made up of 16 amino acids. The trim removed 1 base at V and 9 bases at J, leaving 6 bases unmatched. The CDR3 nucleotides are TGCGCCAGCAGCTTGTCGACTAGCGGGGGGGACACTGAGCAGTTCTTC. Translating it yields CASSLSTSGGDTEQFF.

Notes on this clonotype: The germline gene is not matched at one end of the junction; a read error may be the cause. The chain couples TRBV7-7 to TRBJ2-2, with 9 bases aligning to TRBD1. The CDR3 totals 15 residues. Germline CDR1 SSHAT, CDR2 FNYEAQ (reference sequence). The CDR3 DNA sequence: TGTGCTAGCAGCCCGGGACAGGGTAACACCGGGGAGCTGTTTTTT. Encoded protein: CASSPGQGNTGELFF.

The chain uses TRBV6-2 or TRBV6-3 and TRBJ2-4, with 9 bases matching TRBD2. V shed 5 bases, J shed 7 bases, and the junction held 6 bases outside the gene matches. Germline-derived CDR1 and CDR2 are MNHEY and SVGEGT. This CDR3 region has 14 residues. DNA of the CDR3: TGTGCCAGCAGTCGTAGCGGGGGCATGAACATTCAGTACTTC. This encodes CASSRSGGMNIQYF.

This chain joins TRBV7-3 and TRBJ2-1; the match to TRBD1 covers 7 bases. The CDR3 runs 14 residues. Per the germline V gene, CDR1 is SGHTA and CDR2 is FQGTGA. The J segment lost 4 bases and the V segment lost 2 bases, leaving 2 bases of the junction unmatched. In nucleotides, the CDR3 is TGTGCCAGCAGCTTAGAGACAGGGTACAATGAGCAGTTCTTC. As protein: CASSLETGYNEQFF.

V and J are TRBV14 and TRBJ2-7; D not certain. Trimming removed 1 base from V and 0 bases from J, with 7 bases in between. Germline CDR1 reads SGHDN; CDR2 reads FVKESK. This CDR3 is 14 amino acids long. Here the CDR3 reads CASSQAILSYEQYF. In nucleotides, the CDR3 is TGTGCCAGCAGCCAAGCGATCCTCTCCTACGAGCAGTACTTC.

V and J are TRBV10-3 and TRBJ1-3, with D hard to call. Trimming cost V 0 bases and J 4 bases, with 13 bases left between them. Germline V gene sequence: CDR1 ENHRY, CDR2 SYGVKD. The CDR3 runs 16 residues. The CDR3 here is CAISESADSLGNTIYF. The CDR3, as DNA: TGTGCCATCAGTGAGTCTGCGGACTCCCTAGGAAACACCATATATTTT.

The CDR3 sequence: CASMGAGLNSPLHF. For the CDR3, the DNA is TGTGCCAGCATGGGGGCAGGCCTAAATTCACCCCTCCACTTT. V gene TRBV28 combines with J gene TRBJ1-6; tentatively, D is TRBD1 (6 bases). Germline V gene data show CDR1 as MDHEN and CDR2 as SYDVKM. This CDR3 spans 14 amino acids. The V gene lost 7 bases and the J gene lost 7 bases, with 14 bases spanning the gap.

This chain connects TRBV29-1 to TRBJ2-2; TRBD2 aligns across 8 bases. CDR1 is SQVTM and CDR2 is ANQGSEA in the germline V gene. V shed 2 bases and J 7 bases; nucleotides not matched to a gene: 6. The CDR3 is made up of 14 amino acids. The CDR3: CSVETGGYGGELFF. The CDR3 DNA sequence: TGCAGCGTTGAAACGGGGGGGTATGGCGGGGAGCTGTTTTTT.

The chain combines TRBV23-1 with TRBJ2-7; D is undetermined. TRBV23-1 is an open reading frame, and its role is uncertain. The CDR3 runs to 10 residues. V lost 6 bases and J lost 3, with 3 bases in between. The CDR3 DNA is TGCGCCAGCAGGAGCTACGAGCAGTACTTC. It codes for CASRSYEQYF.